The present T cell receptor beta chain was sequenced within a study of blood T cell repertoires in COVID-19. As for this clone: Different DNA sequences within this sample yield the same CDR3.

V was shortened by 2 bases and J by 2 bases, with 10 bases between the two germline ends. Germline-derived CDR1 and CDR2 are MDHEN and SYDVKM. There are 14 residues in the CDR3. Libraries were prepared by immunoSEQ multiplex PCR; TCRdb keeps only in-frame clonotypes and omits some of them. The sample lists some 300,000 clones, around 89% seen once, with around 2% in the top ten. Individuals aged roughly 18 to 95 years were recruited from fewer than 30 US areas. Participant-reported clinical history was the basis for cohort assignment. The TCR originated in a woman between 55 and 75 years old in a cohort exposed to, infected with or recovered from COVID-19 (not recorded which). The sequenced sample was PBMCs or T cells enriched from blood (not recorded which). V usage is TRBV28 and J usage is TRBJ2-7; D is possibly TRBD1 (5 bases). The CDR3: CASSLKGPPYEQYF. The CDR3 DNA follows: TGTGCCAGCAGTTTAAAGGGGCCTCCCTACGAGCAGTACTTC.